The 25 T cell receptor beta chains below come from one sample, sequenced in a study of immune characterization of retroperitoneal liposarcoma. A single record per CDR3 protein comes from TCRdb applying MiXCR to the PCR reads. The repertoire consists of fewer than 11,000 distinct CDR3 sequences, with less than 35% occurring once and the leading ten covering almost 8.5%. Material: tumor tissue. These receptors were taken from a male donor with retroperitoneal liposarcoma.

This chain uses TRBV27 with TRBJ2-2, with 8 bases matching TRBD1. Trimming removed 6 bases from V and 6 bases from J; junction bases left unmatched: 3. Germline lookup yields CDR1 MNHEY and CDR2 SMNVEV (reference sequence). The CDR3 loop spans 13 amino acids. The CDR3 coding sequence is TGTGCCAGCAGGACAGGGGATGCCGGGGAGCTGTTTTTT. This sequence encodes CASRTGDAGELFF.

The V call is TRBV6-1, the J call TRBJ1-5, with no clear D. This CDR3 is built from 10 residues. V dropped 5 bases and J dropped 4 bases, with 0 bases sitting between them. Germline values: CDR1 MNHNS, CDR2 SASEGT. The CDR3 nucleotides are TGTGCCAGCAGTAATCAGCCCCAGCATTTT. Its protein product is CASSNQPQHF.

This clonotype was counted between two and nine times. This chain connects TRBV6-4 to TRBJ2-3, with 10 bases that match TRBD2. The J call is in doubt because the DNA end fits TRBJ2-7 better. CDR1 is MRHNA and CDR2 is SNTAGT in the germline V gene. The CDR3 is 15 amino acids. In nucleotides, the CDR3 is TGTGCCAGCACCCTCTCCGGGACTAGCGTCTACGAGCAGTACTTC. It encodes CASTLSGTSVYEQYF.

This clonotype came up many times. The V call is TRBV11-3, the J call TRBJ2-1; TRBD2 agrees at 10 bases. The CDR3 loop spans 15 amino acids. After removal of 5 bases from V and 13 bases from J, the junction contained 14 bases not matched to a gene. CDR1 SGHNT and CDR2 YENEEA come from the germline V gene. The CDR3 protein is CASSPGTSDQETQFF. As DNA, the CDR3 is TGTGCCAGCAGCCCTGGGACTAGCGATCAAGAGACCCAGTTCTTC.

This clonotype has a handful of counts. The rearrangement links TRBV6-1 to TRBJ2-6, with TRBD2 identical over 16 bases. Germline V gene data show CDR1 as MNHNS and CDR2 as SASEGT. V lost 10 bases to trimming and J lost 1 base; unmatched junction nucleotides: 7. CDR3 length: 18 residues. The CDR3 region is CATTGLAGGGSGANVLTF. The CDR3 DNA is TGTGCCACAACGGGACTAGCGGGAGGGGGGTCTGGGGCCAACGTCCTGACTTTC.

This clonotype has only a few counts. J is TRBJ1-1 and V is TRBV12-3 or TRBV12-4; no reliable D call. CDR3 length equals 14 residues. The V end was cut by 5 bases, the J end by 0 bases, with 10 bases between. CDR3 DNA sequence: TGTGCCAGCAGTCCCGACCCGTTGAACACTGAAGCTTTCTTT. As protein: CASSPDPLNTEAFF.

This clonotype was recorded many times. The chain links TRBV7-2 to TRBJ1-5; D is unclear. The CDR3 has 14 amino acids. The germline CDR1 and CDR2 sequences are SGHTA and FQGNSA. With 4 bases removed from V and 5 bases from J, the gap between germline ends came to 12 bases. The CDR3 sequence is CASSSPGEHQPQHF. The CDR3 nucleotides are TGTGCCAGCAGCTCTCCCGGGGAGCATCAGCCCCAGCATTTT.

This chain joins TRBV7-3 and TRBJ2-1; 7 bases map to TRBD1. This CDR3 has 13 amino acids. Germline trimming cut 5 bases from V and 10 bases from J; bases unmatched to any gene: 8. Germline CDR1 is SGHTA and CDR2 is FQGTGA. The CDR3 sequence is CASSRGRNSEQFF. In DNA form, the CDR3 reads TGTGCCAGCAGCAGGGGGCGTAATTCCGAGCAGTTCTTC.

The chain uses TRBV6-1 and TRBJ2-1; TRBD2 aligns across 12 bases. CDR3 length: 15 residues. In germline, CDR1 is MNHNS, CDR2 SASEGT. The trim removed 1 base at V and 6 bases at J, leaving 1 base unmatched. The CDR3: CASSEGLAGANEQFF. The CDR3 nucleotides read TGTGCCAGCAGTGAAGGACTAGCGGGGGCCAATGAGCAGTTCTTC.

This clonotype is medium-sized. This chain uses TRBV12-3 or TRBV12-4 with TRBJ2-5, with TRBD1 matching 10 bases. This CDR3 is 15 amino acids long. V shed 10 bases and J 11 bases; nucleotides not matched to a gene: 19. The CDR3 DNA sequence: TGTGCCACCACCTTTGGGACAGGGGTATCTTATGAGCAGTACTTC. This encodes CATTFGTGVSYEQYF.

The genes are TRBV6-6 and TRBJ2-1, with 8 bases lining up with TRBD2. V shed 0 bases, J shed 7 bases, and the junction held 5 bases outside the gene matches. CDR1 and CDR2 (germline): MNHNY, SVGAGI (reference sequence). This CDR3 has 15 amino acids. CDR3: CASSYSRRGGNEQFF. The CDR3, as DNA: TGTGCCAGCAGTTACTCGCGGCGCGGGGGGAATGAGCAGTTCTTC.

The sample holds one count of this clonotype. This chain links TRBV6-1 with TRBJ2-3; 8 bases match TRBD1. The J segment lost 4 bases and the V segment lost 0 bases, leaving 3 bases of the junction unmatched. The CDR3 contains 15 residues. The germline V gene has CDR1 MNHNS and CDR2 SASEGT. The CDR3 sequence is CASSEATGVADTQYF. CDR3 in DNA: TGTGCCAGCAGTGAAGCGACAGGGGTTGCAGATACGCAGTATTTT.

This clonotype counts as medium-sized. The V and J genes are TRBV6-1 and TRBJ2-5; TRBD1 matches at 8 bases. CDR1 and CDR2 from the germline V gene are MNHNS and SASEGT. After removal of 6 bases from V and 5 bases from J, the junction contained 8 bases not matched to a gene. This CDR3 is 14 amino acids long. The CDR3 region has the DNA TGTGCCAGCAGAAGGACAGGGATTGTGGAGACCCAGTACTTC. Its translation: CASRRTGIVETQYF.

This clonotype was seen once. The chain is built from TRBV27 and TRBJ2-1, with TRBD2 identical over 10 bases. The J call is in doubt because the DNA end fits TRBJ2-7 better. The CDR3 loop spans 15 amino acids. Germline CDR1 and CDR2: MNHEY and SMNVEV (reference sequence). CDR3 DNA sequence: TGTGCCAGCAGTCAAACTAGCGGGGCTTTAAATGAGCAGTACTTC. Protein sequence: CASSQTSGALNEQYF.

V and J are TRBV6-1 and TRBJ2-2, with TRBD2 as a possible D gene (7 bases). The germline V gene has CDR1 MNHNS and CDR2 SASEGT. The CDR3 is 16 amino acids. Trimming cost V 7 bases and J 1 base, with 16 bases left between them. In DNA form, the CDR3 reads TGTGCCAGCAACGAGGGGGGGCACCTGAACACCGGGGAGCTGTTTTTT. Its protein is CASNEGGHLNTGELFF.

The chain couples TRBV6-1 to TRBJ2-7; D remains ambiguous. Judging by the DNA end, TRBJ2-5 fits better; the J call may be wrong. The CDR3 is 12 residues long. CDR1 is MNHNS and CDR2 is SASEGT in the germline V gene. This CDR3 reads CASSDHDRTQYF. In nucleotides, the CDR3 is TGTGCCAGCAGTGACCACGACCGGACCCAGTACTTC.

J is TRBJ2-1 and V is TRBV28, with 11 positions matching TRBD2. Germline assignment: CDR1 MDHEN and CDR2 SYDVKM. Unmatched junction bases numbered 3, after V lost 5 bases and J lost 3 bases. This CDR3 has 15 residues. Here the CDR3 DNA reads TGTGCCAGCAGTCCCGGGACTAGCGGCTACAATGAGCAGTTCTTC. Its protein product is CASSPGTSGYNEQFF.

A note on this clonotype: The junction departs from germline at one end; a sequencing error may be responsible. This chain links TRBV11-2 with TRBJ2-5; D gene ambiguous. From germline, CDR1 is SGHAT and CDR2 FQNNGV. This CDR3 has 14 residues. For the CDR3, the DNA is TGTGCCAGCAGCTTAGGGCCAGTACAAGAGGCCCAGTACTTC. It codes for CASSLGPVQEAQYF.

This chain connects TRBV10-1 to TRBJ2-1; possible D gene TRBD2, 6 bases. Germline V gene data show CDR1 as WNHNN and CDR2 as SYGVQD (reference sequence). Trimming cost V 8 bases and J 13 bases, with 21 bases left between them. CDR3 size: 13 residues. The CDR3: CASGRTVQETQFF. CDR3 nucleotides: TGCGCCAGCGGGAGGACGGTTCAAGAGACCCAGTTCTTC.

This clonotype counts as medium-sized. The gene calls are TRBV7-8 and TRBJ2-5; 11 bases line up with TRBD2. The V and J ends lost 1 base and 11 bases, in that order; junction bases with no gene match: 18. Germline V gene lookup returns CDR1 SGHVS and CDR2 FQNEAQ. CDR3 length equals 18 residues. CDR3 loop: CASSLVLAGGYIYNEQYF. For the CDR3, the DNA is TGTGCCAGCAGCTTAGTCCTAGCGGGGGGTTATATCTACAATGAGCAGTACTTC.

At least ten counts were recorded for this clonotype. The chain has TRBV27 and TRBJ2-1; no clear D. This CDR3 is 11 amino acids long. V gave up 10 bases and J gave up 7 bases, with 11 bases separating them. Germline CDR1 reads MNHEY; CDR2 reads SMNVEV (reference sequence). Written as DNA, the CDR3 is TGTGCCACCCAAGTTTGGAATGAGCAGTTCTTC. Translation gives CATQVWNEQFF.

The V gene is TRBV7-6, the J gene TRBJ2-4; 9 nucleotides agree with TRBD2. Germline values: CDR1 SGHVS, CDR2 FNYEAQ. J lost 13 bases, V lost 5 bases, and 15 bases had no gene match. This CDR3 is built from 15 residues. CDR3 in DNA: TGTGCCAGCAGCCCGCAGCGGGGGGCCGTAGAGGAGCAGTACTTC. Translated, it gives CASSPQRGAVEEQYF.

This clonotype occurred many times. V gene TRBV10-1 combines with J gene TRBJ2-3, with 10 bases that match TRBD1. Germline-derived CDR1 and CDR2 are WNHNN and SYGVQD (reference sequence). V lost 3 bases, J lost 5 bases, and 11 bases stayed unmatched. The CDR3 has 17 amino acids. CDR3 sequence reads: CASSDLGTGTGEDTQYF. CDR3 DNA sequence: TGCGCCAGCAGTGACTTGGGGACCGGGACAGGGGAAGATACGCAGTATTTT.

This chain uses TRBV12-3 or TRBV12-4 with TRBJ1-1; no definite D call. V shed 2 bases and J shed 1 base, with 8 bases lying between them. The CDR3 loop spans 14 amino acids. In nucleotides, the CDR3 is TGTGCCAGCAGTTTAAAGGTGGGGAACACTGAAGCTTTCTTT. It codes for CASSLKVGNTEAFF.

This chain links TRBV12-3 or TRBV12-4 with TRBJ1-2; 7 bases fit TRBD1. Losses at the gene ends were 3 bases for V and 5 bases for J; bases not matched to a gene: 9. This CDR3 has 15 residues. CDR3 DNA: TGTGCCAGCAGTTTGTCGAACAGGGGAAATTATGGCTACACCTTC. This translates into CASSLSNRGNYGYTF.